This entry describes one T cell receptor (beta chain). As yet, its antigen is unknown. Tagging with unique molecular identifiers was a feature of the TCR beta cDNA libraries. TCRdb analysed the PCR reads with MiXCR anew, one entry per CDR3 protein. The repertoire includes about 540,000 distinct CDR3 sequences, around a third of them detected once, and approximately 5.4% sits in the top ten. The sample originates from a study of post-analysis software for immune sequencing data. Germline V gene lookup returns CDR1 DFQATT and CDR2 SNEGSKA (reference sequence). J gave up 5 bases and V 6 bases, and 3 bases lay outside the gene matches. CDR3 length equals 13 residues. General study results and limits: Compared with controls, patients had more of about 5 TRBV segments, including TRBV5-6, TRBV5-1 and TRBV20-1.

The V call is TRBV20-1, the J call TRBJ2-1; 11 bases line up with TRBD2. The clonotype comes from a girl younger than 18 with multiple sclerosis. Sample: blood. The CDR3 DNA is TGCAGTGCGGCACTAGCGGGGGACAATGAGCAGTTCTTC. Translation gives CSAALAGDNEQFF.